The 24 T cell receptor beta chains listed next were all sequenced from one sample in a study. TCRdb re-analysed the RT-PCR reads in MiXCR, keeping a single row per CDR3 protein. The sample records almost 700,000 distinct CDR3 sequences, 14% being singletons. Sequencing was done on a sample of memory CD4+ T cells from blood. Receptors were obtained from a female donor in good health, serving as a healthy control.

This clonotype was seen a handful of times. The rearrangement joins TRBV6-5 to TRBJ1-5; 9 bases match TRBD1. Germline lookup yields CDR1 MNHEY and CDR2 SVGAGI. Losses at the gene ends were 5 bases for V and 7 bases for J; bases not matched to a gene: 9. CDR3 length: 15 amino acids. Written as DNA, the CDR3 is TGTGCCAGCAGTAGGACAGGGGAGGTAGGACAGCCCCAGCATTTT. It encodes CASSRTGEVGQPQHF.

This rearrangement joins TRBV6-1 to TRBJ2-7; TRBD1 or TRBD2 may be the D gene (5 bases each). This CDR3 has 16 amino acids. V lost 2 bases and J 7 bases, leaving 21 bases between the germline ends. Germline CDR1 reads MNHNS; CDR2 reads SASEGT. CDR3 region: CASSEILGTSFLEQYF. The CDR3 DNA reads as TGTGCCAGCAGTGAAATTTTGGGGACCTCTTTTTTAGAGCAGTACTTC.

Many counts were recorded for this clonotype. The chain links TRBV7-8 to TRBJ2-3, with a possible D match to TRBD2 (5 bases). Trimming removed 8 bases from V and 2 bases from J, with 17 bases in between. The CDR3 covers 15 residues. The germline V gene has CDR1 SGHVS and CDR2 FQNEAQ. CDR3 nucleotide sequence: TGTGCCAGCTTCGGCGGGCCGATATACACAGATACGCAGTATTTT. The encoded protein is CASFGGPIYTDTQYF.

There are a few counts of this clonotype. This chain links TRBV5-1 with TRBJ2-3, with a weak D call TRBD2 (5 bases). The CDR3 length is 14 residues. V was shortened by 4 bases and J by 4 bases, with 13 bases between the two germline ends. Germline V gene sequence: CDR1 SGHRS, CDR2 YFSETQ. CDR3 DNA sequence: TGCGCCAGCAGCCTCACTAGTGGTGCAGATACGCAGTATTTT. It is translated as CASSLTSGADTQYF.

CDR3 region: CSAEPGQGPDTQYF. The CDR3 DNA reads TGCAGTGCGGAGCCGGGACAGGGGCCAGATACGCAGTATTTT. This chain links TRBV20-1 with TRBJ2-3; 10 positions agree with TRBD1. V gave up 6 bases and J gave up 4 bases; unmatched junction bases: 7. CDR3 length equals 14 residues. Germline V gene lookup returns CDR1 DFQATT and CDR2 SNEGSKA (reference sequence).

This clonotype was recorded many times. The chain couples TRBV7-2 to TRBJ1-2; 10 bases map to TRBD1. CDR1 SGHTA and CDR2 FQGNSA come from the germline V gene. This CDR3 has 15 amino acids. J gave up 3 bases and V 5 bases, and 6 bases lay outside the gene matches. The CDR3 is CASSPPGQGYYGYTF. In nucleotides, the CDR3 is TGTGCCAGCAGCCCGCCGGGACAGGGGTACTATGGCTACACCTTC.

The chain recombines TRBV6-5 with TRBJ2-5; a possible D gene is TRBD2 (5 bases). The V and J ends lost 3 bases and 2 bases respectively, with 13 bases between them. This CDR3 spans 15 amino acids. Germline CDR1 and CDR2: MNHEY and SVGAGI. This CDR3 reads CASSYSMTMQETQYF. The DNA of the CDR3 is TGTGCCAGCAGTTATTCCATGACTATGCAAGAGACCCAGTACTTC.

The chain recombines TRBV6-6 with TRBJ1-1; the D is unclear. The germline gives CDR1 MNHNY, CDR2 SVGAGI (reference sequence). V lost 0 bases to trimming and J lost 0 bases, with 8 bases between them. CDR3 length: 15 residues. CDR3 sequence (DNA): TGTGCCAGCAGTTACTCTGGGGTTATGAACACTGAAGCTTTCTTT. Translated: CASSYSGVMNTEAFF.

The J gene is TRBJ2-1, the V gene TRBV5-1; 9 bases are shared with TRBD1. The CDR3 is 14 residues long. Germline lookup yields CDR1 SGHRS and CDR2 YFSETQ. Trimming cost V 6 bases and J 10 bases; bases outside gene matches: 11. The CDR3: CASTITGTGSEQFF. CDR3 sequence (DNA): TGCGCCAGCACCATAACCGGGACAGGGAGCGAGCAGTTCTTC.

In this sample, this clonotype turned up a few times. The rearrangement joins TRBV7-2 to TRBJ1-5; the D gene is possibly TRBD1 (6 bases). The CDR3 totals 15 residues. CDR1 and CDR2 (germline): SGHTA, FQGNSA. The germline V and J ends were trimmed by 5 bases and 4 bases, with 15 bases remaining between them. The CDR3 here is CASSLDSFGNQPQHF. The CDR3 nucleotides are TGTGCCAGCAGCCTGGACAGCTTCGGAAATCAGCCCCAGCATTTT.

The table lists this clonotype with a few counts. The chain is built from TRBV12-3 or TRBV12-4 and TRBJ1-1; weak D call: TRBD1 (6 bases). The V gene lost 6 bases and the J gene lost 0 bases, with 11 bases spanning the gap. The CDR3 extends over 14 amino acids. CDR3 protein: CASSRTVMNTEAFF. In DNA, the CDR3 is TGTGCCAGCAGCCGGACAGTCATGAACACTGAAGCTTTCTTT.

This clonotype was found a few times. This chain connects TRBV5-1 to TRBJ1-2; possibly TRBD1 for D (5 bases). The CDR3 totals 14 residues. CDR1 is SGHRS and CDR2 is YFSETQ in the germline V gene. V was clipped by 4 bases and J by 2 bases, with 12 bases between them. The CDR3 sequence is CASSPARDNYGYTF. CDR3 DNA: TGCGCCAGCAGCCCAGCTCGGGACAACTATGGCTACACCTTC.

This clonotype has just a few counts. The CDR3 DNA is TGCGCCAGCAGCTCAGAACGGGCCCCTAATTCACCCCTCCACTTT. Amino acid sequence: CASSSERAPNSPLHF. This sequence joins TRBV4-3 and TRBJ1-6; D remains ambiguous. Trimming cost V 5 bases and J 6 bases, with 14 bases left between them. The CDR3 runs to 15 residues. Germline V gives CDR1 LGHNA, CDR2 YSLEER.

This clonotype has a handful of counts. The chain joins TRBV15 to TRBJ1-5; D unclear. Germline-derived CDR1 and CDR2 are LNHNV and YYDKDF (reference sequence). This CDR3 spans 12 amino acids. V was clipped by 0 bases and J by 6 bases, with 3 bases between them. Here the CDR3 reads CATSRDAQPQHF. In nucleotides, the CDR3 is TGTGCCACCAGCAGAGATGCTCAGCCCCAGCATTTT.

This clonotype was counted ten times or more. The rearrangement uses TRBV24-1 and TRBJ2-2; 9 bases are shared with TRBD1. The CDR3 contains 17 residues. V gave up 4 bases and J gave up 3 bases; unmatched junction bases: 8. Germline V gives CDR1 KGHDR, CDR2 SFDVKD. The DNA of the CDR3 is TGTGCCACCAGTGAGGCAACAGGGGGCTTAGACACCGGGGAGCTGTTTTTT. Translated: CATSEATGGLDTGELFF.

This clonotype was seen only a few times. The CDR3 DNA reads TGCGCCAGCAGTCCCGGGACAGGGGCGCCCCAGCATTTT. Amino acids: CASSPGTGAPQHF. This chain links TRBV10-2 with TRBJ1-5, with TRBD1 matching 10 bases. Looked up from germline, CDR1 is WSHSY and CDR2 is SAAADI. J lost 9 bases, V lost 5 bases, and 4 bases had no gene match. The length of the CDR3 is 13 residues.

The V gene is TRBV7-9, the J gene TRBJ1-1; D remains ambiguous. The V end lost 1 base, the J end lost 5 bases, and 11 bases lay between the germline ends. The CDR3 has 14 residues. CDR1 and CDR2 from the germline V gene are SEHNR and FQNEAQ (reference sequence). The CDR3 DNA reads as TGTGCCAGCAGCTTAGTTCCTCCGGGAACTGAAGCTTTCTTT. This gives the protein CASSLVPPGTEAFF.

The rearrangement uses TRBV27 and TRBJ2-7; unclear D gene. Germline V gene sequence: CDR1 MNHEY, CDR2 SMNVEV (reference sequence). This CDR3 is 15 amino acids long. Trimming left V 10 bases short and J 4 bases short, with 23 bases between. The DNA of the CDR3 is TGTGCCACCCAGATACGACCGGCGGAGTGGTACGAGCAGTACTTC. Protein sequence: CATQIRPAEWYEQYF.

J is TRBJ1-1 and V is TRBV20-1; 11 bases align to TRBD1. The CDR3 length is 13 residues. Germline V gene sequence: CDR1 DFQATT, CDR2 SNEGSKA (reference sequence). Germline trimming cut 6 bases from V and 7 bases from J; bases unmatched to any gene: 7. CDR3 bases: TGCAGTGCCTGGGACAGGGGGAATAATGAAGCTTTCTTT. It yields the protein CSAWDRGNNEAFF.

The sample holds a few counts of this clonotype. The chain joins TRBV6-5 to TRBJ2-6; D tentatively reads TRBD1 or TRBD2 (5 bases each). This CDR3 is 15 amino acids long. The germline gives CDR1 MNHEY, CDR2 SVGAGI. V lost 7 bases and J 0 bases, leaving 10 bases between the germline ends. This chain's CDR3 is CASTWGTSGANVLTF. In DNA form, the CDR3 reads TGTGCCAGCACTTGGGGGACCTCTGGGGCCAACGTCCTGACTTTC.

This clonotype was picked up a small number of times. The V and J genes are TRBV6-2 or TRBV6-3 and TRBJ1-1; tentative D call: TRBD1 (5 bases). Germline V gene lookup returns CDR1 MNHEY and CDR2 SVGEGT. This CDR3 comprises 14 residues. Trimming shortened V by 6 bases and J by 4 bases, and 15 bases separated the two germline ends. The CDR3 protein is CASRPPGGGTEAFF. CDR3 nucleotide sequence: TGTGCCAGCAGGCCCCCTGGGGGGGGCACTGAAGCTTTCTTT.

This clonotype was observed at least ten times. This CDR3 reads CASSLGQLTDTQYF. CDR3 bases: TGCGCCAGCAGCCTCGGACAGCTGACAGATACGCAGTATTTT. This chain uses TRBV5-1 with TRBJ2-3; a possible D gene is TRBD1 (6 bases). The CDR3 spans 14 residues. Germline CDR1 is SGHRS and CDR2 is YFSETQ. Trimming took 4 bases from V and 3 from J, leaving 12 bases between them.

The CDR3 sequence is CASSQEGVGQETQYF. CDR3 nucleotides: TGTGCCAGCAGCCAAGAGGGAGTTGGGCAAGAGACCCAGTACTTC. The V call is TRBV3-1, the J call TRBJ2-5; D perhaps matches TRBD2 (5 bases). Germline V gives CDR1 LGHDT, CDR2 YNNKEL (reference sequence). This CDR3 is built from 15 residues. Trimming pared 0 bases from V and 2 bases from J, leaving 10 bases between.

The table lists this clonotype with a few counts. This chain uses TRBV10-1 with TRBJ2-7; D gene unclear. In germline, CDR1 is WNHNN, CDR2 SYGVQD (reference sequence). The CDR3 covers 14 residues. The V end was cut by 4 bases, the J end by 6 bases, with 16 bases between. CDR3 coding DNA: TGCGCCAGCAGTGTAACCCCCCAAGAGAGCGAGCAGTACTTC. Its translation is CASSVTPQESEQYF.